This is a list of T cell receptor beta chains from one sample in a study of cytomegalovirus exposure and HLA in healthy donors. The repertoire was sequenced with immunoSEQ multiplex PCR; TCRdb's copy has only in-frame clones and lacks some. The data hold roughly 150,000 clones, with 96% observed a single time. The sequenced material came from PBMCs. The receptors were sampled from a young woman in good health and CMV-seronegative. Both conserved end residues are part of each CDR3. Each record gives: clone size, D gene, CDR3 length, V gene, CDR3 protein. A D gene is named only where the DNA matches it firmly. Only part of the rows carry a size: once, few, many, or a class if the clone is expanded.

. TRBD2 17 TRBV6-1 CASSGLAGSTGYNEQFF
once . 15 TRBV6-5 CASSYSAGARTEAFF
. . 13 TRBV19 CASSIGTFYEQYF
. . 19 TRBV7-3 CASSLLILGRDTHNYGYTF
. . 16 TRBV2 CASSEALLGRGDTQYF
. . 13 TRBV6-5 CASSRRKTGELFF
. . 14 TRBV9 CASSVDGGGWEQYF
. TRBD1 11 TRBV6-1 CASRYRGEAFF
. . 15 TRBV6-6 CASSYSGGGTDTQYF
. TRBD1 16 TRBV9 CASSVARQGGNYGYTF
. TRBD1 17 TRBV10-3 CAISELSGTGYSYEQYF
once . 15 TRBV7-6 CASSPGQLANQPQHF
. TRBD1 15 TRBV19 CASSISTGPNEKLFF
. TRBD1 17 TRBV5-1 CASSPPGTGGADETQYF
. . 15 TRBV29-1 CSVEEGAGRGYGYTF
. TRBD1 17 TRBV23-1 CASSLGTGRAIVTEAFF